Listed below are T cell receptor beta chains from one sample, sequenced in a study of cytomegalovirus exposure and HLA in healthy donors. The assay was immunoSEQ multiplex PCR, and TCRdb's table has in-frame clones only and misses some. The data show over 80,000 clones, around four fifths seen once. Source material: PBMCs. The receptors come from a man aged 25 to 40 in good health and CMV-seropositive. CDR3s include the opening cysteine and the closing phenylalanine or tryptophan. The D gene is left open where the match is weak. Part of the rows lack a size; the others show once, few, many or a class for expanded clones.

CDR3aa: CASSHRGLWDQPQHF
CDR3nt: TGTGCCAGCAGTCACAGGGGGCTCTGGGATCAGCCCCAGCATTTT
j_gene: TRBJ1-5
v_gene: TRBV6-5
d_gene: TRBD1
abundance: -

CDR3aa: CASSLSPGLNTEAFF
CDR3nt: TGTGCCAGCAGTTTATCACCAGGGTTGAACACTGAAGCTTTCTTT
j_gene: TRBJ1-1
v_gene: TRBV28
d_gene: -
abundance: -

CDR3aa: CASSSWTSGSYNEQFF
CDR3nt: TGTGCCAGCAGCTCCTGGACTAGCGGGAGCTACAATGAGCAGTTCTTC
j_gene: TRBJ2-1
v_gene: TRBV27
d_gene: TRBD2
abundance: -

CDR3aa: CASSEYAASGEQYF
CDR3nt: TGTGCCAGCAGTGAATACGCGGCGTCGGGCGAGCAGTACTTC
j_gene: TRBJ2-7
v_gene: TRBV6-4
d_gene: -
abundance: -

CDR3aa: CASSETQGGRQPQHF
CDR3nt: TGTGCCAGCAGTGAAACGCAGGGGGGACGACAGCCCCAGCATTTT
j_gene: TRBJ1-5
v_gene: TRBV6-1
d_gene: TRBD1
abundance: -

CDR3aa: CASSLISGANVLTF
CDR3nt: TGTGCCAGCAGCCTTATTTCTGGGGCCAACGTCCTGACTTTC
j_gene: TRBJ2-6
v_gene: TRBV6-6
d_gene: -
abundance: -

CDR3aa: CASSASGVSGNTIYF
CDR3nt: TGTGCCAGCAGTGCCTCAGGGGTATCTGGAAACACCATATATTTT
j_gene: TRBJ1-3
v_gene: TRBV6-1
d_gene: -
abundance: -

CDR3aa: CASSAGGGGDTEAFF
CDR3nt: TGTGCCAGCAGCGCTGGCGGGGGAGGTGACACTGAAGCTTTCTTT
j_gene: TRBJ1-1
v_gene: TRBV9
d_gene: -
abundance: -

CDR3aa: CASSVASDRGLGYTF
CDR3nt: TGTGCCAGCAGCGTAGCTTCGGACAGGGGTTTAGGCTACACCTTC
j_gene: TRBJ1-2
v_gene: TRBV9
d_gene: TRBD1
abundance: -

CDR3aa: CASSLTLNTEAFF
CDR3nt: TGTGCCAGCAGTTTAACACTGAACACTGAAGCTTTCTTT
j_gene: TRBJ1-1
v_gene: TRBV28
d_gene: -
abundance: -

CDR3aa: CASSLGEGSSYEQYF
CDR3nt: TGCGCCAGCAGCTTGGGTGAGGGCAGTTCCTACGAGCAGTACTTC
j_gene: TRBJ2-7
v_gene: TRBV5-1
d_gene: -
abundance: -

CDR3aa: CASRLALAGGRSPLHF
CDR3nt: TGTGCAAGTCGCTTAGCGCTCGCAGGGGGTAGGTCACCCCTCCACTTT
j_gene: TRBJ1-6
v_gene: TRBV12-2
d_gene: -
abundance: -

CDR3aa: CAISESGGMSNQPQHF
CDR3nt: TGTGCCATCAGTGAGTCCGGGGGTATGTCCAATCAGCCCCAGCATTTT
j_gene: TRBJ1-5
v_gene: TRBV10-3
d_gene: -
abundance: -

CDR3aa: CASLFSGSGVRNEQYF
CDR3nt: TGTGCCAGCCTCTTCAGCGGGAGCGGGGTCCGAAACGAGCAGTACTTC
j_gene: TRBJ2-7
v_gene: TRBV28
d_gene: TRBD2
abundance: -

CDR3aa: CASFQGAGEQYF
CDR3nt: TGTGCCAGCTTTCAGGGGGCTGGCGAGCAGTACTTC
j_gene: TRBJ2-7
v_gene: TRBV6-6
d_gene: TRBD1
abundance: -

CDR3aa: CSVVTGGNEQFF
CDR3nt: TGCAGCGTTGTTACCGGAGGAAATGAGCAGTTCTTC
j_gene: TRBJ2-1
v_gene: TRBV29-1
d_gene: -
abundance: -

CDR3aa: CASSPWAGNSYNEQFF
CDR3nt: TGTGCCAGCAGCCCCTGGGCGGGTAACTCCTACAATGAGCAGTTCTTC
j_gene: TRBJ2-1
v_gene: TRBV28
d_gene: -
abundance: -

CDR3aa: CASSPFGRGSYEQYF
CDR3nt: TGTGCCAGCAGCCCATTCGGGAGAGGCTCCTACGAGCAGTACTTC
j_gene: TRBJ2-7
v_gene: TRBV5-5
d_gene: -
abundance: -

CDR3aa: CASSPWGGLNTDTQYF
CDR3nt: TGTGCCAGCAGCCCGTGGGGGGGGCTAAACACAGATACGCAGTATTTT
j_gene: TRBJ2-3
v_gene: TRBV27
d_gene: -
abundance: -

CDR3aa: CASSYPNFGGYTF
CDR3nt: TGTGCCAGCAGTTACCCCAATTTCGGGGGCTACACCTTC
j_gene: TRBJ1-2
v_gene: TRBV6-5
d_gene: -
abundance: -

CDR3aa: CASSLDLSGSAPPDTQYF
CDR3nt: TGTGCCAGCAGCTTAGACCTCAGCGGGAGTGCCCCCCCAGATACGCAGTATTTT
j_gene: TRBJ2-3
v_gene: TRBV7-8
d_gene: TRBD2
abundance: -

CDR3aa: CASSDTYGYNEQFF
CDR3nt: TGTGCCAGCAGTGACACTTACGGGTACAATGAGCAGTTCTTC
j_gene: TRBJ2-1
v_gene: TRBV6-4
d_gene: -
abundance: few

CDR3aa: CASSLHREYEKLFF
CDR3nt: TGTGCCAGCAGCTTGCACAGGGAGTATGAAAAACTGTTTTTT
j_gene: TRBJ1-4
v_gene: TRBV7-9
d_gene: -
abundance: -

CDR3aa: CASSPRWGLAEETQYF
CDR3nt: TGTGCCAGCAGCCCTCGCTGGGGACTAGCAGAAGAGACCCAGTACTTC
j_gene: TRBJ2-5
v_gene: TRBV28
d_gene: TRBD2
abundance: -

CDR3aa: CIGGGNSEQFF
CDR3nt: TGCATTGGGGGGGGGAACAGTGAGCAGTTCTTC
j_gene: TRBJ2-1
v_gene: TRBV20-1
d_gene: TRBD2
abundance: -

CDR3aa: CAITSGGENVGYTF
CDR3nt: TGTGCCATCACTTCAGGGGGCGAAAACGTCGGCTACACCTTC
j_gene: TRBJ1-2
v_gene: TRBV10-3
d_gene: TRBD1
abundance: -

CDR3aa: CASRMTGGTEAFF
CDR3nt: TGTGCCAGCAGGATGACAGGTGGAACTGAAGCTTTCTTT
j_gene: TRBJ1-1
v_gene: TRBV11-2
d_gene: -
abundance: once

CDR3aa: CASSRGSPSQPQHF
CDR3nt: TGTGCCAGCAGCCGAGGGTCCCCCAGCCAGCCCCAGCATTTT
j_gene: TRBJ1-5
v_gene: TRBV5-5
d_gene: -
abundance: -

CDR3aa: CASSSSGTGLLEQFF
CDR3nt: TGTGCCAGCAGCTCCTCCGGGACAGGGCTCCTTGAGCAGTTCTTC
j_gene: TRBJ2-1
v_gene: TRBV11-2
d_gene: TRBD1
abundance: once

CDR3aa: CAWSVVKGATGELFF
CDR3nt: TGTGCCTGGAGTGTGGTAAAGGGGGCCACCGGGGAGCTGTTTTTT
j_gene: TRBJ2-2
v_gene: TRBV30
d_gene: TRBD1
abundance: -

CDR3aa: CASLNMGLNQPQHF
CDR3nt: TGTGCCAGCCTTAATATGGGCCTCAATCAGCCCCAGCATTTT
j_gene: TRBJ1-5
v_gene: TRBV28
d_gene: -
abundance: -

CDR3aa: CAWSGLYTDTQYF
CDR3nt: TGTGCCTGGAGTGGACTTTACACAGATACGCAGTATTTT
j_gene: TRBJ2-3
v_gene: TRBV30
d_gene: -
abundance: -

CDR3aa: CASSLSSYEQYF
CDR3nt: TGTGCCAGCAGTTTGAGCTCCTACGAGCAGTACTTC
j_gene: TRBJ2-7
v_gene: TRBV27
d_gene: -
abundance: -

CDR3aa: CASSLAGQYSGNTIYF
CDR3nt: TGTGCCAGCAGCTTAGCGGGCCAATACTCTGGAAACACCATATATTTT
j_gene: TRBJ1-3
v_gene: TRBV7-9
d_gene: -
abundance: -

CDR3aa: CASSSRQGGQPQHF
CDR3nt: TGTGCCAGCAGTTCCAGACAGGGCGGGCAGCCCCAGCATTTT
j_gene: TRBJ1-5
v_gene: TRBV28
d_gene: TRBD1
abundance: -

CDR3aa: CASSQDRTRDNEQFF
CDR3nt: TGCGCCAGCAGCCAAGACCGGACTAGGGACAATGAGCAGTTCTTC
j_gene: TRBJ2-1
v_gene: TRBV4-3
d_gene: TRBD2
abundance: -

CDR3aa: CASSPRTSPTYNEQFF
CDR3nt: TGTGCCAGCTCACCCCGGACATCTCCGACCTACAATGAGCAGTTCTTC
j_gene: TRBJ2-1
v_gene: TRBV18
d_gene: -
abundance: -

CDR3aa: CASSDPGGTGNTIYF
CDR3nt: TGTGCCAGCAGCGACCCAGGGGGAACTGGAAACACCATATATTTT
j_gene: TRBJ1-3
v_gene: TRBV5-4
d_gene: TRBD1
abundance: -

CDR3aa: CASSYQDRGKTQYF
CDR3nt: TGTGCCAGCAGTTACCAGGACAGGGGAAAGACCCAGTACTTC
j_gene: TRBJ2-5
v_gene: TRBV6-5
d_gene: TRBD1
abundance: -

CDR3aa: CAWTRDRATEAFF
CDR3nt: TGTGCCTGGACCCGGGACAGGGCCACTGAAGCTTTCTTT
j_gene: TRBJ1-1
v_gene: TRBV30
d_gene: TRBD1
abundance: -

CDR3aa: CASSLQALTTGELFF
CDR3nt: TGTGCCAGCAGCCTCCAGGCGCTGACCACCGGGGAGCTGTTTTTT
j_gene: TRBJ2-2
v_gene: TRBV14
d_gene: -
abundance: -

CDR3aa: CASSITSTEQYF
CDR3nt: TGTGCCAGCAGCATAACCTCGACTGAGCAGTACTTC
j_gene: TRBJ2-5
v_gene: TRBV7-9
d_gene: -
abundance: -

CDR3aa: CASRLHGRPNYGYTF
CDR3nt: TGTGCCAGTAGGCTTCATGGGCGCCCTAACTATGGCTACACCTTC
j_gene: TRBJ1-2
v_gene: TRBV6-5
d_gene: -
abundance: once

CDR3aa: CASSPRTSGRVEQFF
CDR3nt: TGTGCCAGCTCACCCCGGACTAGCGGGAGGGTCGAGCAGTTCTTC
j_gene: TRBJ2-1
v_gene: TRBV18
d_gene: TRBD2
abundance: -

CDR3aa: CASSKARGSKPYEQYF
CDR3nt: TGTGCCAGCAGCAAAGCCCGCGGGTCCAAACCCTACGAGCAGTACTTC
j_gene: TRBJ2-7
v_gene: TRBV21-1
d_gene: -
abundance: -

CDR3aa: CASSSGGRGYEQYF
CDR3nt: TGTGCCAGCAGTTCAGGGGGAAGGGGCTACGAGCAGTACTTC
j_gene: TRBJ2-7
v_gene: TRBV27
d_gene: TRBD1
abundance: -

CDR3aa: CASIKNTGLAVRHSDEQFF
CDR3nt: TGTGCCAGCATCAAAAATACGGGACTAGCTGTGAGACATAGCGATGAGCAGTTCTTC
j_gene: TRBJ2-1
v_gene: TRBV28
d_gene: TRBD2
abundance: -

CDR3aa: CASSFEGLAGVQETQYF
CDR3nt: TGTGCCAGCAGCTTTGAGGGACTAGCGGGTGTGCAAGAGACCCAGTACTTC
j_gene: TRBJ2-5
v_gene: TRBV11-2
d_gene: TRBD2
abundance: -

CDR3aa: CASNLGARNQPQHF
CDR3nt: TGTGCCAGCAATCTTGGGGCCCGCAATCAGCCCCAGCATTTT
j_gene: TRBJ1-5
v_gene: TRBV6-6
d_gene: -
abundance: -

CDR3aa: CASSVLREGEQYF
CDR3nt: TGTGCCAGCAGTGTTCTCAGGGAAGGCGAGCAGTACTTC
j_gene: TRBJ2-7
v_gene: TRBV6-6
d_gene: -
abundance: -

CDR3aa: CASRTTGAYEQYF
CDR3nt: TGTGCCAGCAGAACGACAGGGGCCTACGAGCAGTACTTC
j_gene: TRBJ2-7
v_gene: TRBV6-1
d_gene: TRBD1
abundance: -